The 20 T cell receptor beta chains listed next were all sequenced from one sample in a study of shared clonotypes between healthy human individuals. Assay: immunoSEQ multiplex PCR; the TCRdb copy retains only in-frame clones and omits some. The sample yields millions of clones, roughly 92% seen once. The sequenced material came from naive CD4+ T cells sorted from blood. Indicated subset: CD45RA+ positively selected. The receptors were sampled from a young man in good health.

CDR3 protein: CASSPGGSWGQPQHF. CDR3 DNA sequence: TGTGCCAGCAGCCCTGGGGGGAGCTGGGGGCAGCCCCAGCATTTT. The rearrangement uses TRBV7-9 and TRBJ1-5; a weak D match, TRBD1 (5 bases). V was trimmed by 5 bases and J by 7 bases, leaving 18 bases between them. The CDR3 totals 15 residues. Germline V gives CDR1 SEHNR, CDR2 FQNEAQ (reference sequence).

About this clone: The sample holds other DNA sequences that translate to the same CDR3. V is TRBV7-2 and J is TRBJ2-7; the match to TRBD1 covers 10 bases. In germline, CDR1 is SGHTA, CDR2 FQGNSA. The junction had 1 base not matched to a gene; V was cut back by 1 base and J by 4 bases. This CDR3 is 14 amino acids long. As DNA, the CDR3 is TGTGCCAGCAGCTTAGGACAGGGGGCATACGAGCAGTACTTC. This codes for CASSLGQGAYEQYF.

V and J are TRBV2 and TRBJ2-7; 7 positions match TRBD2. CDR1 and CDR2 (germline): SNHLY, FYNNEI. The V and J ends lost 7 bases and 0 bases, in that order; junction bases with no gene match: 9. The CDR3 contains 15 residues. The CDR3 coding sequence is TGTGCCAGCATATCTCCGGGGGGAAACTCCTACGAGCAGTACTTC. It codes for CASISPGGNSYEQYF.

The rearrangement uses TRBV7-9 and TRBJ2-2, with unresolved D. The CDR3 has 14 amino acids. Trimming shortened V by 1 base and J by 5 bases, and 8 bases separated the two germline ends. In germline, CDR1 is SEHNR, CDR2 FQNEAQ (reference sequence). The chain's CDR3 is CASSLGASTGELFF. The DNA of the CDR3 is TGTGCCAGCAGCTTAGGTGCTAGTACCGGGGAGCTGTTTTTT.

V usage is TRBV27 and J usage is TRBJ2-3; D is possibly TRBD1 (5 bases). The CDR3 contains 16 residues. V was clipped by 4 bases and J by 0 bases, with 14 bases between them. CDR1 and CDR2 from the germline V gene are MNHEY and SMNVEV (reference sequence). CDR3 DNA sequence: TGTGCCAGCAGTTCGGTCAGGGCCCCTAGCACAGATACGCAGTATTTT. Protein: CASSSVRAPSTDTQYF.

V is TRBV12-5 and J is TRBJ2-1; TRBD2 matches 15 bases. The CDR3 is 17 amino acids. Trimming at V came to 5 bases and at J to 7 bases, leaving 9 bases not matched to a gene. The germline gives CDR1 LGHNT, CDR2 FRNRAP. This CDR3 reads CASGVAGTSGGSNEQFF. Written as DNA, the CDR3 is TGTGCTAGTGGTGTGGCCGGGACTAGCGGGGGGAGTAATGAGCAGTTCTTC. Together with reference TRBV12-5 and TRBJ2-1, the CDR3 gives the full variable domain: DARVTQTPRHKVTEMGQEVTMRCQPILGHNTVFWYRQTMMQGLELLAYFRNRAPLDDSGMPKDRFSAEMPDATLATLKIQPSEPRDSAVYFCASGVAGTSGGSNEQFFGPGTRLTVL.

V is TRBV6-1 and J is TRBJ2-2; tentatively, D is TRBD1 (7 bases). There are 15 residues in the CDR3. Trimming cost V 7 bases and J 3 bases, with 15 bases left between them. The germline CDR1 and CDR2 sequences are MNHNS and SASEGT. DNA for the CDR3: TGTGCCAGCAATTTTGGCAGGGGGGACACCGGGGAGCTGTTTTTT. It codes for CASNFGRGDTGELFF.

This clone was observed once. CDR3 loop: CASSSQGERTEAFF. CDR3 coding DNA: TGTGCCAGCAGCTCTCAGGGGGAAAGGACTGAAGCTTTCTTT. The J gene is TRBJ1-1, the V gene TRBV6-5; 7 nucleotides match TRBD1. Germline lookup yields CDR1 MNHEY and CDR2 SVGAGI. The CDR3 runs 14 residues. With V trimmed by 6 bases and J by 5 bases, 9 bases remained unmatched.

A note on this clone: A junction boundary mismatches the germline segment, possibly from a read error. The chain joins TRBV7-7 to TRBJ2-5; D is perhaps TRBD1 (6 bases). Germline CDR1 is SSHAT and CDR2 is FNYEAQ (reference sequence). The CDR3 has 15 amino acids. The CDR3 sequence is CASSPGQRRQETQYF. CDR3 coding DNA: TGTGCTAGCAGCCCAGGACAGCGGCGCCAAGAGACCCAGTACTTC.

This clone has just a few counts. This same CDR3 is encoded by further DNA sequences in the sample. CDR3 DNA sequence: TGTGCCAGCAGCTTAAGATTGGGGAACACTGAAGCTTTCTTT. Its protein product is CASSLRLGNTEAFF. V and J are TRBV7-9 and TRBJ1-1; D not certain. The germline V gene has CDR1 SEHNR and CDR2 FQNEAQ (reference sequence). This CDR3 is 14 amino acids long. Trimming removed 2 bases at V and 1 base at J, with 8 bases between.

This chain uses TRBV11-2 with TRBJ2-3, with D possibly matching TRBD1 (5 bases). Germline loops: CDR1 SGHAT, CDR2 FQNNGV. Trimming left V 5 bases short and J 0 bases short, with 12 bases between. The CDR3 consists of 15 residues. The CDR3 DNA follows: TGTGCCAGCAGCCAGGGTACACTTAGCACAGATACGCAGTATTTT. It specifies CASSQGTLSTDTQYF.

The CDR3 reads CASSPQGVSSYEQYF. The CDR3 bases are TGTGCCAGCAGCCCACAGGGGGTTAGCTCCTACGAGCAGTACTTC. The chain has TRBV14 and TRBJ2-7; 8 bases agree with TRBD1. The CDR3 loop spans 15 amino acids. Germline V lookup: CDR1 SGHDN, CDR2 FVKESK. V dropped 4 bases and J dropped 0; count of bases not matched to a gene: 5.

This sequence joins TRBV28 and TRBJ2-7; 9 bases fit TRBD1. Germline V lookup: CDR1 MDHEN, CDR2 SYDVKM. The CDR3 extends over 17 amino acids. V gave up 2 bases and J gave up 2 bases; unmatched junction bases: 10. The CDR3: CASSLLGRTGVAYEQYF. The DNA of the CDR3 is TGTGCCAGCAGTTTACTGGGTAGGACAGGGGTAGCCTACGAGCAGTACTTC.

Only one count was recorded for this clone. The chain links TRBV7-9 to TRBJ2-5, with no clear D. Deletions cut 1 base from V and 5 bases from J, with 11 bases between. CDR3 length: 14 residues. Germline V gene lookup returns CDR1 SEHNR and CDR2 FQNEAQ (reference sequence). The DNA of the CDR3 is TGTGCCAGCAGCTTAGATCGGCAGACTGAGACCCAGTACTTC. This translates into CASSLDRQTETQYF.

The chain has TRBV28 and TRBJ1-1; no clear D. Deletions cut 4 bases from V and 4 bases from J, with 13 bases between. The germline CDR1 and CDR2 sequences are MDHEN and SYDVKM. This CDR3 contains 14 residues. The CDR3 protein is CASSSLRPITEAFF. CDR3 in DNA: TGTGCCAGCAGTTCCCTCCGACCCATCACTGAAGCTTTCTTT.

Regarding this clone: An end of the junction differs from the germline gene, which may be a read error. This chain joins TRBV6-6 and TRBJ2-1; no clear D. Germline CDR1 and CDR2: MNHNY and SVGAGI (reference sequence). This CDR3 spans 11 amino acids. CDR3 amino acids: CASSQNQQRVF. The CDR3 region has the DNA TGTGCCAGCAGCCAGAACCAACAGCGTGTCTTC.

This sequence joins TRBV11-2 and TRBJ2-1; D call uncertain. The germline CDR1 and CDR2 sequences are SGHAT and FQNNGV. The germline V and J ends were trimmed by 5 bases and 1 base, with 9 bases remaining between them. The CDR3 length is 14 residues. CDR3 sequence: CASSPLGSYNEQFF. CDR3 DNA sequence: TGTGCCAGCAGCCCCCTCGGGTCCTACAATGAGCAGTTCTTC.

The rearrangement joins TRBV25-1 to TRBJ2-1, with D uncertain. Germline values: CDR1 MGHDK, CDR2 SYGVNS. The CDR3 has 13 residues. V was cut by 7 bases and J by 5 bases, with 12 bases left in between. The CDR3 spells CASIGQTHNEQFF. CDR3 nucleotides: TGTGCCAGCATCGGGCAGACTCACAATGAGCAGTTCTTC.

V usage is TRBV4-1 and J usage is TRBJ1-2, with 10 bases that match TRBD1. Germline V gene lookup returns CDR1 MGHRA and CDR2 YSYEKL. V lost 1 base to trimming and J lost 7 bases; unmatched junction nucleotides: 9. The CDR3 has 16 residues. The CDR3 loop reads CASSQAGTGVSVGYTF. CDR3 nucleotide sequence: TGCGCCAGCAGCCAAGCCGGGACAGGGGTTTCGGTTGGCTACACCTTC.

The gene calls are TRBV11-2 and TRBJ1-6; 7 nucleotides match TRBD1. This CDR3 comprises 13 residues. V lost 5 bases, J lost 10 bases, and 5 bases stayed unmatched. Germline CDR1 reads SGHAT; CDR2 reads FQNNGV. The chain's CDR3 is CASSPTGVSPLHF. As DNA, the CDR3 is TGTGCCAGCAGCCCTACAGGGGTATCACCCCTCCACTTT.